A selection of T cell receptor beta chains follows, all from one sample in a study of shared clonotypes between healthy human individuals. The data were produced by immunoSEQ multiplex PCR, yet TCRdb's version contains in-frame clones alone and is incomplete. The sample lists about 1.1 million clones, 70% to 80% seen once, with 0.89% in the top ten. Material: memory CD4+ T cells from PBMCs. The receptor set was obtained from a man younger than 30 in good health. Some clones in this sample may be carry-over from other donors' samples. The CDR3 runs from the conserved cysteine through the conserved F or W. The D gene is left open where the match is weak. Clone sizes are given selectively: once, few, many, or a class where the clone is expanded.

>TRBD2|.|TRBV5-1|TRBJ2-5
CASSLAGEQETQYF
TGCGCCAGCAGTCTTGCGGGGGAGCAAGAGACCCAGTACTTC
>TRBD2|.|TRBV7-8|TRBJ2-1
CASSSLTSGTHNEQFF
TGTGCCAGCAGCTCACTCACTAGCGGGACTCACAATGAGCAGTTCTTC
>.|.|TRBV10-1|TRBJ2-3
CASSAGPSSSTDTQYF
TGCGCCAGCAGTGCCGGACCGTCGTCTAGCACAGATACGCAGTATTTT
>TRBD1|.|TRBV28|TRBJ1-5
CASSLGGTGNQPQHF
TGTGCCAGCAGTTTAGGTGGGACAGGCAATCAGCCCCAGCATTTT
>.|.|TRBV19|TRBJ1-3
CASTQGLSGNTIYF
TGTGCCAGTACCCAGGGTCTCTCTGGAAACACCATATATTTT
>.|.|TRBV7-9|TRBJ1-1
CASSLVLGNTEAFF
TGTGCCAGCAGCTTAGTGTTGGGAAACACTGAAGCTTTCTTT
>TRBD2|.|TRBV28|TRBJ2-7
CASSNRRLAGEYEQYF
TGTGCCAGCAGTAACCGTCGACTAGCGGGAGAGTACGAGCAGTACTTC
>TRBD1|.|TRBV6-5|TRBJ1-2
CASSYTGANYGYTF
TGTGCCAGCAGTTACACAGGGGCGAACTATGGCTACACCTTC
>.|.|TRBV2|TRBJ2-5
CASRGAGETQYF
TGTGCCAGCAGGGGGGCCGGGGAGACCCAGTACTTC
>TRBD2|.|TRBV11-2|TRBJ2-5
CASSLGPSGGETQYF
TGTGCCAGCAGCTTAGGGCCTAGCGGGGGAGAGACCCAGTACTTC
>.|.|TRBV14|TRBJ2-7
CASSPQARFGLNYEQYF
TGTGCCAGCAGCCCTCAGGCGCGGTTTGGGCTAAACTACGAGCAGTACTTC
>.|.|TRBV28|TRBJ2-7
CASSPILLAKEQYF
TGTGCCAGCAGCCCAATCCTCCTAGCGAAGGAGCAGTACTTC
>.|.|TRBV27|TRBJ2-6
CASSFRSGANVLTF
TGTGCCAGCAGTTTCCGATCTGGGGCCAACGTCCTGACTTTC
>.|.|TRBV11-2|TRBJ2-1
CASSLGSSYNEQFF
TGTGCCAGCAGCTTAGGGAGCTCCTACAATGAGCAGTTCTTC
>.|.|TRBV25-1|TRBJ1-2
CASSVWEGTLYGYTF
TGTGCCAGCAGTGTTTGGGAGGGGACCCTTTATGGCTACACCTTC
>.|.|TRBV27|TRBJ1-3
CASSTRTEGNTIYF
TGTGCCAGCAGTACTCGGACAGAGGGAAACACCATATATTTT
>.|.|TRBV7-2|TRBJ2-5
CASSSVGPETQYF
TGTGCCAGCAGCTCGGTGGGACCGGAGACCCAGTACTTC
>TRBD1|.|TRBV7-9|TRBJ1-5
CASSRGGRDQPQHF
TGTGCCAGCAGCCGAGGGGGCAGGGACCAGCCCCAGCATTTT
>.|.|TRBV11-1|TRBJ1-1
CASLRTLNTEAFF
TGTGCCAGTCTTAGAACACTCAACACTGAAGCTTTCTTT
>.|once|TRBV29-1|TRBJ2-7
CSVVPGREKRGSYEQYF
TGCAGCGTCGTACCAGGTAGAGAGAAACGAGGCTCCTACGAGCAGTACTTC